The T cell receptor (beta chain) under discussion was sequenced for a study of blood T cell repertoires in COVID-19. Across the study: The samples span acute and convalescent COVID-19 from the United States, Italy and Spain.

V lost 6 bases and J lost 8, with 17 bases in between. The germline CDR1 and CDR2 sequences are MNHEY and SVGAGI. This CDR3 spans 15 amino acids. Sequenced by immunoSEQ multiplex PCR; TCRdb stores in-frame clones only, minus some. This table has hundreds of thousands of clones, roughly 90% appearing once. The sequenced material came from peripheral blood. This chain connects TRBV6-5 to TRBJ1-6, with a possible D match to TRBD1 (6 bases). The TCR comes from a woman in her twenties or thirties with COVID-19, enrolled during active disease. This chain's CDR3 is CASRPGRGGHSPLHF. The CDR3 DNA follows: TGTGCCAGCAGGCCTGGGAGGGGGGGCCATTCACCCCTCCACTTT.